Below are 4 T cell receptor beta chains sequenced from a single sample in a study of T cell responses to AZD1222 COVID-19 vaccine. Assay: immunoSEQ multiplex PCR; the TCRdb copy retains only in-frame clones and omits some. In the table there are approximately 70,000 clones, approximately 90% of which are singletons. The sequences come from peripheral blood, collected on day 0 of AZD1222 vaccination. The receptors originated from an adult in good health.

The chain is built from TRBV15 and TRBJ2-5; the match to TRBD2 covers 10 bases. V lost 1 base and J lost 4; bases outside the gene matches: 0. CDR1 and CDR2 from the germline V gene are LNHNV and YYDKDF (reference sequence). The CDR3 consists of 14 residues. The CDR3 DNA sequence: TGTGCCACCAGCAGAGGACTAGCGGGAGAGACCCAGTACTTC. Translation: CATSRGLAGETQYF.

The CDR3 bases are TGTGCCAGTAGTCCCTATGGGACAGACAATGAGCAGTTCTTC. It codes for CASSPYGTDNEQFF. The chain couples TRBV19 to TRBJ2-1; TRBD1 aligns across 7 bases. Germline V gives CDR1 LNHDA, CDR2 SQIVND (reference sequence). The CDR3 covers 14 residues. Losses at the gene ends were 5 bases for V and 5 bases for J; bases not matched to a gene: 6.

Within the sample, this clone is medium-sized. The J gene is TRBJ1-1, the V gene TRBV7-6, with 7 bases that match TRBD1. The ends lost 1 base at V and 8 bases at J; junction bases unmatched: 10. This CDR3 is 15 amino acids long. The germline CDR1 and CDR2 sequences are SGHVS and FNYEAQ. The CDR3 DNA follows: TGTGCCAGCAGCTTAGAAGAGACAGGGCAATCCGAAGCTTTCTTT. This gives the protein CASSLEETGQSEAFF. Combining the CDR3 with reference TRBV7-6 and TRBJ1-1 gives the whole variable domain GAGVSQSPRYKVTKRGQDVALRCDPISGHVSLYWYRQALGQGPEFLTYFNYEAQQDKSGLPNDRFSAERPEGSISTLTIQRTEQRDSAMYRCASSLEETGQSEAFFGQGTRLTVV.

Concerning this clone: Other DNA sequences within the sample encode an identical CDR3. V usage is TRBV10-3 and J usage is TRBJ1-2; the D is unclear. The CDR3 has 12 amino acids. V dropped 2 bases and J dropped 4 bases, with 5 bases sitting between them. Germline V gene data show CDR1 as ENHRY and CDR2 as SYGVKD. CDR3 DNA sequence: TGTGCCATCAGTGAGGGAGGCTATGGCTACACCTTC. Its protein is CAISEGGYGYTF.